The source of this T cell receptor beta chain is a study of read filtering for tumor transcriptome and immune sequencing. The library was built from around 400 ng RNA with molecular barcoded adaptors for alpha/delta and beta/gamma chains. TCRdb processed the reads anew with MiXCR; each CDR3 protein has one entry. The table includes 100,000 to 150,000 distinct CDR3 sequences, 13% detected once. This clonotype was recorded many times. This CDR3 has 16 amino acids. The V and J ends lost 4 bases and 4 bases, in that order; junction bases with no gene match: 9. Germline CDR1 and CDR2: SGHRS and YFSETQ. The receptor was derived from a donor at least 40 years old with multiple myeloma. The chain has TRBV5-1 and TRBJ2-1, with TRBD1 matching over 9 bases. The sequenced sample consisted of a population of CD138-negative cells sorted from bone marrow. CDR3 region: CASSARLGQGYNEQFF. The CDR3 coding sequence is TGCGCCAGCAGCGCGAGACTAGGACAGGGGTACAATGAGCAGTTCTTC.